This entry lists 20 T cell receptor beta chains sequenced from one sample in a study of cytomegalovirus exposure and HLA in healthy donors. Vbeta (60) and Jbeta (13) primers were used in the PCR. Data came from immunoSEQ multiplex PCR; TCRdb stores just in-frame clones and leaves some out. Among roughly 110,000 clones listed, around 76% were seen once. Source material: PBMCs. These receptors were taken from a man in his late teens or twenties in good health and CMV-seronegative.

This clone appeared once. This chain links TRBV2 with TRBJ2-3; a weak D match, TRBD2 (6 bases). The CDR3 covers 14 residues. V lost 6 bases and J 1 base, leaving 11 bases between the germline ends. The V gene's germline CDR1 is SNHLY and CDR2 FYNNEI. The CDR3 reads CASSRRERTDTQYF. The DNA for the CDR3 is TGTGCCAGCAGCAGACGGGAGCGCACAGATACGCAGTATTTT. The full variable domain, in which reference TRBV2 and TRBJ2-3 provide the parts outside the CDR3, is EPEVTQTPSHQVTQMGQEVILRCVPISNHLYFYWYRQILGQKVEFLVSFYNNEISEKSEIFDDQFSVERPDGSNFTLKIRSTKLEDSAMYFCASSRRERTDTQYFGPGTRLTVL.

CDR3 bases: TGTGCCAGCAGTTTAGGGACAGGGACTTTTTTT. Protein sequence: CASSLGTGTFF. V is TRBV28 and J is TRBJ1-4; TRBD1 agrees at 9 bases. Germline trimming cut 2 bases from V and 17 bases from J; bases unmatched to any gene: 3. CDR3 length: 11 residues. Germline-derived CDR1 and CDR2 are MDHEN and SYDVKM.

J is TRBJ1-5 and V is TRBV6-1; weak D call: TRBD1 (6 bases). V lost 6 bases to trimming and J lost 5 bases, with 11 bases between them. The CDR3 runs to 13 residues. CDR1 is MNHNS, CDR2 SASEGT, per germline. DNA for the CDR3: TGTGCCAGCAGCCAGGGGACCTATCAGCCCCAGCATTTT. This translates into CASSQGTYQPQHF.

The CDR3 loop is CASSIVGAGNSPLHF. Here the CDR3 DNA reads TGTGCCAGCAGCATAGTGGGGGCAGGTAATTCACCCCTCCACTTT. The chain has TRBV5-4 and TRBJ1-6, with D perhaps TRBD1 (6 bases). V lost 4 bases, J lost 6 bases, and 14 bases lay in between. Germline-derived CDR1 and CDR2 are SGHNT and YYREEE (reference sequence). The CDR3 covers 15 residues. Full variable domain (rest looked up from reference TRBV5-4 and TRBJ1-6): ETGVTQSPTHLIKTRGQQVTLRCSSQSGHNTVSWYQQALGQGPQFIFQYYREEENGRGNFPPRFSGLQFPNYSSELNVNALELDDSALYLCASSIVGAGNSPLHFGNGTRLTVT.

The chain has TRBV11-3 and TRBJ1-2; TRBD1 matches at 7 bases. The CDR3 covers 16 residues. Trimming took 1 base from V and 3 from J; bases not matched to a gene: 8. Germline V lookup: CDR1 SGHNT, CDR2 YENEEA. This chain's CDR3 is CASSLVQGNGDYGYTF. The CDR3 DNA follows: TGTGCCAGCAGCTTAGTACAGGGGAACGGTGACTATGGCTACACCTTC.

The rearrangement joins TRBV9 to TRBJ1-2; D call uncertain. CDR1 is SGDLS and CDR2 is YYNGEE in the germline V gene. This CDR3 has 11 residues. V shed 8 bases and J shed 9 bases, with 14 bases lying between them. The CDR3 DNA reads as TGTGCCAGTCGACCAGAGGGTTGCTACACCTTC. It specifies CASRPEGCYTF.

This clone has a handful of counts. The chain is built from TRBV6-6 and TRBJ2-7, with 9 bases fitting TRBD1. V was pared by 8 bases and J by 1 base, with 6 bases of the junction left unmatched. The V gene's germline CDR1 is MNHNY and CDR2 SVGAGI (reference sequence). The CDR3 extends over 14 amino acids. CDR3 bases: TGTGCCAGCTCAGGACAGGGGAGGTCCTACGAGCAGTACTTC. This encodes CASSGQGRSYEQYF.

This chain links TRBV5-4 with TRBJ2-6; the D gene is possibly TRBD2 (6 bases). The CDR3 is made up of 19 amino acids. V dropped 4 bases and J dropped 2 bases, with 22 bases sitting between them. Germline V gene lookup returns CDR1 SGHNT and CDR2 YYREEE (reference sequence). The CDR3 protein is CASSLGAGGRLPGANVLTF. The DNA of the CDR3 is TGTGCCAGCAGCCTAGGGGCCGGGGGTCGGCTCCCTGGGGCCAACGTCCTGACTTTC. Full variable domain (rest looked up from reference TRBV5-4 and TRBJ2-6): ETGVTQSPTHLIKTRGQQVTLRCSSQSGHNTVSWYQQALGQGPQFIFQYYREEENGRGNFPPRFSGLQFPNYSSELNVNALELDDSALYLCASSLGAGGRLPGANVLTFGAGSRLTVL.

The chain combines TRBV19 with TRBJ2-7, with 8 bases matching TRBD2. The germline V gene has CDR1 LNHDA and CDR2 SQIVND (reference sequence). The junction had 10 bases not matched to a gene; V was cut back by 7 bases and J by 2 bases. The CDR3 spans 15 residues. The CDR3 DNA reads TGTGCCAGTACCCCCCCGGGGGGGGGTCCCTACGAGCAGTACTTC. Residues: CASTPPGGGPYEQYF.

This rearrangement joins TRBV14 to TRBJ2-2, with 9 bases fitting TRBD1. The CDR3 consists of 16 residues. From germline, CDR1 is SGHDN and CDR2 FVKESK. The V and J ends lost 4 bases and 5 bases, in that order; junction bases with no gene match: 8. CDR3 region: CASSRAGTGRTGELFF. The CDR3 nucleotides read TGTGCCAGCAGCCGTGCCGGGACAGGGAGGACCGGGGAGCTGTTTTTT. The variable domain in full, completed from reference TRBV14 and TRBJ2-2, reads EAGVTQFPSHSVIEKGQTVTLRCDPISGHDNLYWYRRVMGKEIKFLLHFVKESKQDESGMPNNRFLAERTGGTYSTLKVQPAELEDSGVYFCASSRAGTGRTGELFFGEGSRLTVL.

The rearrangement uses TRBV4-3 and TRBJ1-2; perhaps TRBD1 as D (5 bases). The germline V gene has CDR1 LGHNA and CDR2 YSLEER. The CDR3 extends over 13 amino acids. Trimming stripped 2 bases from V and 8 bases from J, with 12 bases between. The CDR3, as DNA: TGCGCCAGCAGCCAATACGCCGGGGGGGGCTACACCTTC. This translates into CASSQYAGGGYTF.

V is TRBV6-6 and J is TRBJ2-1; 7 nucleotides align to TRBD1. Germline V lookup: CDR1 MNHNY, CDR2 SVGAGI (reference sequence). With V trimmed by 5 bases and J by 0 bases, 7 bases remained unmatched. The CDR3 contains 16 residues. CDR3 region: CASSRDQGVSYNEQFF. The CDR3 DNA reads TGTGCCAGCAGTCGAGACCAGGGGGTCTCCTACAATGAGCAGTTCTTC.

This clone has more than one count but fewer than ten. Other nucleotide sequences in the sample specify the same CDR3. The chain joins TRBV15 to TRBJ2-3; 11 nucleotides align to TRBD2. With 4 bases clipped from V and 6 bases from J, the junction kept 6 bases outside the gene matches. The CDR3 has 15 residues. CDR1 is LNHNV and CDR2 is YYDKDF in the germline V gene (reference sequence). The CDR3 spells CATSISGGAADTQYF. CDR3 in DNA: TGTGCCACCAGCATTAGCGGGGGGGCCGCGGATACGCAGTATTTT. The full variable domain, completed using reference TRBV15 and TRBJ2-3, is DAMVIQNPRYQVTQFGKPVTLSCSQTLNHNVMYWYQQKSSQAPKLLFHYYDKDFNNEADTPDNFQSRRPNTSFCFLDIRSPGLGDTAMYLCATSISGGAADTQYFGPGTRLTVL.

The chain links TRBV5-5 to TRBJ2-7; maybe TRBD1 (5 bases). The CDR3 is 13 amino acids. With 1 base removed from V and 7 bases from J, the gap between germline ends came to 12 bases. The germline V gene has CDR1 SGHKS and CDR2 YYEKEE (reference sequence). The CDR3, as DNA: TGTGCCAGCAGCTTGATTCAGGGTCTGGAGCAGTACTTC. Its translation: CASSLIQGLEQYF.

V is TRBV6-5 and J is TRBJ2-7; 9 bases are a match to TRBD2. V gave up 7 bases and J gave up 1 base; unmatched junction bases: 8. The CDR3 is 15 amino acids. The V gene's germline CDR1 is MNHEY and CDR2 SVGAGI. The CDR3 bases are TGTGCCAGCACAATTGTGCGGGGGGGTTCCTACGAGCAGTACTTC. This translates into CASTIVRGGSYEQYF.

The gene calls are TRBV6-5 and TRBJ1-2, with D maybe TRBD1 (5 bases). This CDR3 comprises 14 residues. V was clipped by 2 bases and J by 5 bases, with 12 bases between them. Germline-derived CDR1 and CDR2 are MNHEY and SVGAGI. The CDR3, as DNA: TGTGCCAGCAGTTACGCGGGGGGTAGATATGGCTACACCTTC. Protein product: CASSYAGGRYGYTF.

This clone was observed a few times. This chain uses TRBV11-2 with TRBJ2-2, with D tentatively TRBD1 (5 bases). The CDR3 loop spans 13 amino acids. V gave up 5 bases and J gave up 6 bases, with 10 bases separating them. Germline V gene lookup returns CDR1 SGHAT and CDR2 FQNNGV. CDR3: CASSKGQAGELFF. CDR3 sequence (DNA): TGTGCCAGCAGCAAAGGACAAGCCGGGGAGCTGTTTTTT.

The V gene is TRBV5-1, the J gene TRBJ2-2, with D possibly matching TRBD1 (5 bases). In germline, CDR1 is SGHRS, CDR2 YFSETQ. V was trimmed by 0 bases and J by 4 bases, leaving 10 bases between them. The CDR3 runs 15 residues. The CDR3 coding sequence is TGCGCCAGCAGCTTGGCCCTCAGGGCCACCGGGGAGCTGTTTTTT. This gives the protein CASSLALRATGELFF.

A single count supports this clone. V gene TRBV7-8 combines with J gene TRBJ1-1; 12 nucleotides line up with TRBD1. V gave up 2 bases and J gave up 5 bases; unmatched junction bases: 9. Looked up from germline, CDR1 is SGHVS and CDR2 is FQNEAQ. The CDR3 extends over 17 amino acids. CDR3 DNA sequence: TGTGCCAGCAGCTTAAAGGGACAGGGGGCAGATTGGACTGAAGCTTTCTTT. Amino acids: CASSLKGQGADWTEAFF.

The chain joins TRBV5-5 to TRBJ2-1, with a tentative D call TRBD1 (5 bases). CDR3 size: 15 residues. Germline V gene sequence: CDR1 SGHKS, CDR2 YYEKEE (reference sequence). Trimming took 2 bases from V and 7 from J, leaving 16 bases between them. This CDR3 is CASSFSWGRTNEQFF. For the CDR3, the DNA is TGTGCCAGCAGCTTTAGTTGGGGCAGGACAAATGAGCAGTTCTTC.